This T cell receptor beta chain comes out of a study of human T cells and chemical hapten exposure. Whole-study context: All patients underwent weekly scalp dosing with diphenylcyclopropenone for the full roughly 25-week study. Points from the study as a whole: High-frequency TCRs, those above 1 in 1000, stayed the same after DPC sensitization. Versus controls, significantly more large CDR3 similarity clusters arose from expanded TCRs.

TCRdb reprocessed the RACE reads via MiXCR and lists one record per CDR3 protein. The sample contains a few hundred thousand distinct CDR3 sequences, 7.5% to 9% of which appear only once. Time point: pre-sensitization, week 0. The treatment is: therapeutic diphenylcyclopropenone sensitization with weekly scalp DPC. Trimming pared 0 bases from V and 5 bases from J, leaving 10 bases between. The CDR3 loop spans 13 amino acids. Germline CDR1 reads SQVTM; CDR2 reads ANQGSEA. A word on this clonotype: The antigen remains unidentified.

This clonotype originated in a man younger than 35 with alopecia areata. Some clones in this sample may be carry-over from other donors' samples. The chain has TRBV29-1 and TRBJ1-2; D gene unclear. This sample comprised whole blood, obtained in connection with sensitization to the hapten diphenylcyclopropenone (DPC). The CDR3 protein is CSVEDGVSYGYTF. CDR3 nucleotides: TGCAGCGTTGAAGATGGGGTATCATATGGCTACACCTTC.